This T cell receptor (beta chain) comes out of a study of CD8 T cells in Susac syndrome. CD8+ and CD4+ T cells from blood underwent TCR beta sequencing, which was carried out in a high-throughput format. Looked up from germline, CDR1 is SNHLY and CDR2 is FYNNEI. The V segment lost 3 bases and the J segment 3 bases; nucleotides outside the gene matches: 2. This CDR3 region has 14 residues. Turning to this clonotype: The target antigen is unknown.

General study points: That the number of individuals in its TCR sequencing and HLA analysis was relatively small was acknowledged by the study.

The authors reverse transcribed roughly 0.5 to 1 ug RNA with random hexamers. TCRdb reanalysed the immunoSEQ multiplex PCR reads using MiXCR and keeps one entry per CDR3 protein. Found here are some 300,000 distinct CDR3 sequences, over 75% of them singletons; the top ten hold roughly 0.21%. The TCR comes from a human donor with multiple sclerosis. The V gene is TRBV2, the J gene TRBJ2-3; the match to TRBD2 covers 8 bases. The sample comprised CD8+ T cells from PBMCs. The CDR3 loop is CASSDPGGTDTQYF. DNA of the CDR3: TGTGCCAGCAGTGACCCGGGAGGGACAGATACGCAGTATTTT.